This T cell receptor beta chain was captured by sequencing in a study of chemoradiotherapy in HPV16-positive cancers. J lost 3 bases, V lost 5 bases, and 9 bases had no gene match. Per germline, CDR1 MNHEY and CDR2 SMNVEV (reference sequence). The CDR3 runs 17 residues. Data came from immunoSEQ multiplex PCR; TCRdb stores just in-frame clones and leaves some out. The sample lists over 35,000 clones, 76% seen once, with roughly 5.1% in the top ten. The rearrangement links TRBV27 to TRBJ2-6; 8 positions match TRBD1. The TCR was taken from a human donor with HPV-associated anogenital cancer. The sample was blood, taken from a patient who underwent chemoradiotherapy. The CDR3 DNA reads TGTGCCAGCAGTATAGGACAGGGCTTCCATGGGGCCAACGTCCTGACTTTC. Translating gives CASSIGQGFHGANVLTF.